This T cell receptor (beta chain) was sequenced for a study of T cells after yellow fever vaccination (dated by TCRdb to the late 2010s). Study-level background: Libraries from fractions with low cell numbers were prepared with the SMART-Seq v4 Ultra Low Input RNA kit. To track T-cell clones before and after primary and booster YFV17D yellow fever vaccination, bulk TCR alpha and beta repertoires were sequenced longitudinally. The cohort comprised two healthy male donors, one aged 18 to 30 and one aged 30 to 40 years. Blood samples were taken at several timepoints before and after primary and secondary immunization, and bulk PBMC replicates and cell subsets were isolated. Paper-wide results and their limitations: A small share of clonotypes was detected in both CD4 and CD8 compartments, with the overlap likely arising from convergent recombination. After the booster, most clones that had expanded after primary vaccination were detected again (around 95% of CD4 and around nine tenths of CD8), suggesting broad maintenance of memory. Computational filtering was required because FACS-sorted repertoires could contain abundant contaminating clonotypes from the bulk population. Only a couple of donors were included in the study, so the extent to which the findings can be generalized is limited. The secondary T-cell response was weaker than the primary response but faster, peaking on day 5 instead of day 15.

The sample's treatment or condition label is to be understood as: live attenuated yellow fever vaccine strain. At each blood-draw timepoint, two biological replicates of bulk PBMCs were obtained. PBMCs were isolated from peripheral blood using a standard Ficoll-Paque protocol. RNA was extracted with TriZol from bulk PBMCs, CD4 and CD8 fractions, and dextramer-positive and dextramer-negative fractions. Data came from an Illumina NovaSeq 6000. TCR cDNA was synthesized by 5'RACE template switching, through which a universal primer site and unique molecular identifiers were introduced. cDNA synthesis was primed from both the TCR alpha and TCR beta constant segments. Two PCR steps were used to amplify libraries, with sample barcodes and sequencing adapters being added in the second step. Sequencing of the libraries was done on either Illumina HiSeq 2500 (2x100 bp) or NovaSeq (2x150 bp). In the paper's pipeline: MIGEC handled demultiplexing of reads and collapsing into UMI consensus sequences, while MiXCR performed V(D)J alignment. Vaccine-responding clonotypes were defined with edgeR using replicate PBMC samples, requiring FDR below 0.01 and a log2 fold change above 5 up to day 15. Each bulk clonotype received a CD4 or CD8 identity based on whether the sequenced CD4 or CD8 repertoire contained that clonotype at higher abundance. The public reads were quality trimmed at Q25 with fastp and then assembled into clones with MiXCR by TCRdb, keeping productive beta chains. Under each unique CDR3 protein, matching rows form one entry showing the most common genes and DNA. The V and J calls reflect TCRdb's pipeline rather than the authors' work. This sample is represented by more than 200,000 distinct CDR3 sequences; approximately 3.5% of them were singletons. The biggest ten clones account for under 20% of the sample.

This clonotype was seen many times. Its antigen remains undetermined. Base qualities are missing; no much larger clone stands one base away. At the junction V is shortened by 0 bases and J by 0 bases, with 8 bases in between. The CDR3 starts with the cysteine, ends with the phenylalanine, and has 15 residues. The sequence is cut down to CDR3 DNA, 45 bases in frame from base 1. The germline V gene (reference sequence) provides CDR1 LNHNV and CDR2 YYDKDF. The V gene is TRBV15 and the J gene is TRBJ1-1, with the D segment identity uncertain. The sample here was PBMCs, taken 15 days after the yellow fever booster vaccination. The sequence came from a man aged 18-30 years who received the YFV17D yellow fever vaccine. The nucleotide sequence reads as follows: TGTGCCACCAGCAGAGAAATTGATTTGAACACTGAAGCTTTCTTT. Its coded protein is CATSREIDLNTEAFF.